This TCR beta chain is from a study of T cell repertoires in cytomegalovirus infection. Looking at the study overall: The public TCR beta signatures pointed to both CMV infection and matching HLA type. General study results and limits: CMV-specific TCR beta clonotypes restricted by HLA-C dominated the ex vivo response. Cumulated frequencies of public TCR beta families served to identify carriers of CMV plus the relevant HLA.

A note on this clonotype: As yet, its antigen is unknown.

TCRdb reanalysed the reads using MiXCR and keeps one entry per CDR3 protein. The sample includes roughly 920,000 distinct CDR3 sequences, around 32% seen only once; the top ten take 13%. The V and J ends lost 6 bases and 2 bases respectively, with 20 bases between them. Germline CDR1 MDHEN, CDR2 SYDVKM. This CDR3 is built from 16 residues. This receptor was obtained from a human donor in good health (CMV status not recorded). Some clones in this sample may be carry-over from other donors' samples. V gene TRBV28 combines with J gene TRBJ2-7, with D perhaps TRBD1 (6 bases). Material: cultured CD8+ T cells from PBMCs, obtained from culture after CMV antigen stimulation. The CDR3 loop reads CASSPRGRGMTYEQYV. CDR3 in DNA: TGTGCCAGCAGCCCTCGAGGCAGGGGCATGACCTACGAGCAGTACGTC.